Sequencing of this T cell receptor beta chain was carried out in a study of cytomegalovirus exposure and HLA in healthy donors. Primers for the PCR totalled 60 Vbeta and 13 Jbeta. Here immunoSEQ multiplex PCR was the method, and the copy in TCRdb shows in-frame clones only, minus some. The table includes about 92,000 clones, about two thirds detected once. The germline V gene encodes CDR1 MDHEN and CDR2 SYDVKM. Trimming left V 7 bases short and J 6 bases short, with 12 bases between. CDR3 size: 13 residues. The gene calls are TRBV28 and TRBJ2-2, with D possibly TRBD1 on 6 matching bases. This receptor was identified in a man aged 50-60 years in good health and CMV-seronegative. Sequencing was performed on PBMCs. CDR3 residues: CASKKQGAGELFF. The CDR3 coding sequence is TGTGCCAGCAAGAAACAGGGAGCCGGGGAGCTGTTTTTT.